This T cell receptor beta chain comes out of a study of neurological immune-mediated disorders. Study-level points and caveats: Multiple sclerosis, the disease with the least TCR clonal expansion, fell below healthy controls, whereas HTLV-1-associated myelopathy showed the most.

With regard to this clonotype: The target antigen is unknown.

Time point specified: technical triplicate 2. The CDR3 runs 13 residues. Trimming cost V 4 bases and J 5 bases; bases outside gene matches: 5. The germline V gene encodes CDR1 SGHRS and CDR2 YFSETQ. Each CDR3 protein is one row after TCRdb ran MiXCR on the 5' RACE reads. The sample records around 56,000 distinct CDR3 sequences, approximately 25% being singletons. This rearrangement joins TRBV5-1 to TRBJ2-5, with 7 positions matching TRBD1. This sequence was found in a man in his sixties with HTLV-1-associated myelopathy (HAM/TSP). Sequencing was performed on PBMCs. The CDR3 nucleotides read TGCGCCAGCAGCCGACAGGGTAAGGAGACCCAGTACTTC. The encoded protein is CASSRQGKETQYF.